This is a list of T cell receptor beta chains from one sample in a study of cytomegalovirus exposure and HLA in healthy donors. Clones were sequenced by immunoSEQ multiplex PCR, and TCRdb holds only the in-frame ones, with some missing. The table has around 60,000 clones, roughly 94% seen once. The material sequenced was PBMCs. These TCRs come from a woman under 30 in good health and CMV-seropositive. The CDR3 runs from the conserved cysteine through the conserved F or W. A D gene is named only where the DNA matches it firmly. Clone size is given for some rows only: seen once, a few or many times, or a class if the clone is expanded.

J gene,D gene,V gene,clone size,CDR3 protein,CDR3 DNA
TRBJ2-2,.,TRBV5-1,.,CASSLNSINTGELFF,TGCGCCAGCAGCTTGAACAGCATAAACACCGGGGAGCTGTTTTTT
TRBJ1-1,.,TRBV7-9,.,CASSRQVNTEAFF,TGTGCCAGCAGCAGACAGGTGAACACTGAAGCTTTCTTT
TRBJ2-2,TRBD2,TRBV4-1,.,CASSFVQRGANGELFF,TGCGCCAGCAGCTTTGTTCAGCGGGGGGCCAACGGGGAGCTGTTTTTT
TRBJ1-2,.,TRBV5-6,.,CASSLLDRTYF,TGTGCCAGCAGCTTGCTCGACAGGACCTATTTC
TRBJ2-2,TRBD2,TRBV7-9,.,CASSNGLAGALGTGELFF,TGTGCCAGCAGCAACGGACTAGCGGGGGCCCTCGGGACCGGGGAGCTGTTTTTT
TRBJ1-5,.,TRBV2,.,CASSETPAPGQPQHF,TGTGCCAGCAGTGAAACTCCTGCCCCGGGTCAGCCCCAGCATTTT
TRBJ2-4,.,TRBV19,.,CASSTGRQGSNIQYF,TGTGCCAGTAGTACGGGCCGGCAGGGGTCGAACATTCAGTACTTC
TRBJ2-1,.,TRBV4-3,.,CASSLGHRDNEQFF,TGCGCCAGCAGCCTGGGACATCGTGACAATGAGCAGTTCTTC
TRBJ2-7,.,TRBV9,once,CASSVAPRTVYEQYF,TGTGCCAGCAGCGTAGCTCCCCGGACAGTCTACGAGCAGTACTTC
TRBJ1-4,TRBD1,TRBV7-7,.,CASSPGQGGNEKLFF,TGTGCTAGCAGCCCAGGACAGGGGGGGAATGAAAAACTGTTTTTT
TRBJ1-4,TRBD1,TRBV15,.,CATSREGTANEKLFF,TGTGCCACCAGCAGAGAAGGGACAGCGAATGAAAAACTGTTTTTT
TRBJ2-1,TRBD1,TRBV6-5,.,CASSFSTGGREQFF,TGTGCCAGCAGTTTCTCTACAGGGGGCCGTGAGCAGTTCTTC
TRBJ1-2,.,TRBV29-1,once,CSVEDRFGYTF,TGCAGCGTTGAAGATCGGTTTGGCTACACCTTC
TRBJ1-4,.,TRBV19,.,CASSPDRLEKLFF,TGTGCCAGTAGTCCCGACAGACTGGAAAAACTGTTTTTT
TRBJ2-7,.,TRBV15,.,CATSRDPGGTYEQYF,TGTGCCACCAGCAGAGATCCCGGAGGGACCTACGAGCAGTACTTC
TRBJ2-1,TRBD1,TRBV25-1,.,CASSGDRAYNEQFF,TGTGCCAGCAGTGGCGACAGGGCCTACAATGAGCAGTTCTTC
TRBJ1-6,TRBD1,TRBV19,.,CASTIGGGTNSPLHF,TGTGCCAGTACCATAGGGGGCGGGACGAATTCACCCCTCCACTTT
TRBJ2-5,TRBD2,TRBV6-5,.,CASSFQLAEETQYF,TGTGCCAGCAGTTTTCAACTAGCGGAAGAGACCCAGTACTTC
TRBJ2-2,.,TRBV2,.,CASSVDKGYGELFF,TGTGCCAGCAGTGTCGACAAGGGGTACGGGGAGCTGTTTTTT
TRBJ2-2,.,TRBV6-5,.,CASVSIVTGELFF,TGTGCCAGTGTTTCTATCGTAACCGGGGAGCTGTTTTTT
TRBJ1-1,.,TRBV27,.,CASSYGQHTEAFF,TGTGCCAGCAGTTACGGACAGCACACTGAAGCTTTCTTT
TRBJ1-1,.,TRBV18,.,CASSLGLGPGGTAFF,TGTGCCAGCTCACTGGGACTGGGGCCTGGGGGAACGGCTTTCTTT
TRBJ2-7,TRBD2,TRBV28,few,CASSSGLAGSYEQYF,TGTGCCAGCAGTTCCGGACTAGCGGGGTCCTACGAGCAGTACTTC
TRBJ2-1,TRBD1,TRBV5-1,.,CASSLETGASYNEQFF,TGCGCCAGCAGCTTGGAGACAGGGGCATCCTACAATGAGCAGTTCTTC
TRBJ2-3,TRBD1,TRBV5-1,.,CASSLRQGQTDTQYF,TGCGCCAGCAGCTTACGACAGGGACAGACAGATACGCAGTATTTT
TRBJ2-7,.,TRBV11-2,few,CASSFGGSYEQYF,TGTGCCAGCAGCTTCGGCGGCTCCTACGAGCAGTACTTC
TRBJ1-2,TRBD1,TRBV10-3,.,CAIGGGQGLYGYTF,TGTGCCATTGGAGGAGGACAGGGGTTGTATGGCTACACCTTC
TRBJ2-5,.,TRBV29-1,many,CSVDFSQETQYF,TGCAGCGTTGATTTCAGTCAAGAGACCCAGTACTTC
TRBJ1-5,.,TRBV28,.,CASSFRKPQHF,TGTGCCAGCAGTTTTAGAAAGCCCCAGCATTTT
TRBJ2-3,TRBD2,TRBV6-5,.,CASSYGGRGDTQYF,TGTGCCAGCAGTTACGGCGGGAGAGGAGATACGCAGTATTTT
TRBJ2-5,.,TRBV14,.,CASSQSRTQYF,TGTGCCAGCAGCCAGTCTAGGACCCAGTACTTC
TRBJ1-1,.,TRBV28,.,CASSFFRDKGTEAFF,TGTGCCAGCAGTTTCTTTCGAGACAAAGGCACTGAAGCTTTCTTT
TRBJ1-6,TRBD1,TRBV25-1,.,CASRQTGLNSPLHF,TGTGCCAGCAGACAGACAGGGCTAAATTCACCCCTCCACTTT
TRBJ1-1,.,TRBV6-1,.,CASRSGMNTEAFF,TGTGCCAGCAGGTCGGGGATGAACACTGAAGCTTTCTTT
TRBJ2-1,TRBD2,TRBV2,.,CARELAGKYNEQFF,TGTGCCAGAGAACTAGCGGGGAAATACAATGAGCAGTTCTTC
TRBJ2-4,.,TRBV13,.,CASSLRGQSRLAKNIQYF,TGTGCCAGCAGCTTAAGAGGACAATCTAGATTAGCCAAAAACATTCAGTACTTC
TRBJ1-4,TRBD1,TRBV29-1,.,CSVIGQGAENEKLFF,TGCAGCGTAATAGGACAGGGGGCGGAGAACGAAAAACTGTTTTTT
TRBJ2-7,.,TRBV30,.,CAWSETVYEQYF,TGTGCCTGGAGTGAAACGGTCTACGAGCAGTACTTC
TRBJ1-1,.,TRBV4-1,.,CASSQTRLNTEAFF,TGCGCCAGCAGCCAAACCAGATTGAACACTGAAGCTTTCTTT
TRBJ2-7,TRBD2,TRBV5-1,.,CASSSSGSSYEQYF,TGCGCCAGCAGCTCTAGCGGGAGCTCCTACGAGCAGTACTTC
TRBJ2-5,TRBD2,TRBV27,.,CASSSPREGWETQYF,TGTGCCAGCAGTTCGCCGCGGGAGGGTTGGGAGACCCAGTACTTC
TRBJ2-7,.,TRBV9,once,CASSVGSEIYEQYF,TGTGCCAGCAGCGTAGGGTCGGAGATCTACGAGCAGTACTTC
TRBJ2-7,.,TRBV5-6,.,CASSRRRIPRVEQYF,TGTGCCAGCAGCCGGCGACGGATCCCGAGGGTCGAGCAGTACTTC
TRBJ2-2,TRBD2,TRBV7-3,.,CASSSREATNTGELFF,TGTGCCAGCAGCTCTCGGGAGGCCACGAACACCGGGGAGCTGTTTTTT
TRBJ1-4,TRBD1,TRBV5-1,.,CASSPGTGGTNEKLFF,TGCGCCAGCAGCCCCGGGACAGGGGGAACTAATGAAAAACTGTTTTTT
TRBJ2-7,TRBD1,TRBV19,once,CASRKSGGAYEQYF,TGTGCCAGTAGAAAATCAGGGGGCGCGTACGAGCAGTACTTC
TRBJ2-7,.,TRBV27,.,CASSLSRDTYEQYF,TGTGCCAGCAGTTTATCCCGGGACACCTACGAGCAGTACTTC
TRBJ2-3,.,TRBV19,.,CASEADTQYF,TGTGCCAGTGAGGCAGATACGCAGTATTTT
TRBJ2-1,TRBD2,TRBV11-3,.,CASSTPGLATENEQFF,TGTGCCAGCAGCACACCGGGACTAGCGACTGAAAATGAGCAGTTCTTC
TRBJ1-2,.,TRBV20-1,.,CSARQGRGYTF,TGCAGCGCCCGGCAGGGCCGTGGCTACACCTTC
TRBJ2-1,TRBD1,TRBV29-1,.,CSVEGVMRGGADNEQFF,TGCAGCGTTGAAGGAGTTATGAGAGGGGGCGCCGACAATGAGCAGTTCTTC
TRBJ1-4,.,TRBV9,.,CASSVGPEDEKLFF,TGTGCCAGCAGCGTAGGTCCGGAGGATGAAAAACTGTTTTTT
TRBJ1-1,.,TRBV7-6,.,CASSPRQDMNTEAFF,TGTGCCAGCAGCCCGAGACAGGACATGAACACTGAAGCTTTCTTT